The following is a TCR beta chain sequence with its context. Its antigen is as yet unknown. CDR1 SGHNT and CDR2 YYREEE come from the germline V gene (reference sequence). The CDR3 sequence is 18 residues long. Losses at the gene ends were 3 bases for V and 4 bases for J; bases not matched to a gene: 15. The data originate from a study of CD4 T cells in relation to SARS-CoV-2 and coronaviruses. Study-level information: ViraFEST: approximately 10-day antigen culture of PBMCs, then TCR beta CDR3 sequencing. Convalescent donors were aged about 20 to 72, with median roughly 40 years.

Here immunoSEQ multiplex PCR was the method, and the copy in TCRdb shows in-frame clones only, minus some. The sample has about 36,000 clones, 77% seen once. General observations from the study: Crossreactive clones expanded significantly less to SARS-CoV-2 than monoreactive clones.

Input material: memory CD4+ T cells from PBMCs, cultured in vitro. This TCR was sampled from an adult with COVID-19. The rearrangement uses TRBV5-4 and TRBJ2-2; 7 bases fit TRBD2. CDR3 amino acids: CASSSVVGVAGSTGELFF. As DNA, the CDR3 is TGTGCCAGCAGCTCGGTTGTGGGTGTAGCGGGTAGCACCGGGGAGCTGTTTTTT.